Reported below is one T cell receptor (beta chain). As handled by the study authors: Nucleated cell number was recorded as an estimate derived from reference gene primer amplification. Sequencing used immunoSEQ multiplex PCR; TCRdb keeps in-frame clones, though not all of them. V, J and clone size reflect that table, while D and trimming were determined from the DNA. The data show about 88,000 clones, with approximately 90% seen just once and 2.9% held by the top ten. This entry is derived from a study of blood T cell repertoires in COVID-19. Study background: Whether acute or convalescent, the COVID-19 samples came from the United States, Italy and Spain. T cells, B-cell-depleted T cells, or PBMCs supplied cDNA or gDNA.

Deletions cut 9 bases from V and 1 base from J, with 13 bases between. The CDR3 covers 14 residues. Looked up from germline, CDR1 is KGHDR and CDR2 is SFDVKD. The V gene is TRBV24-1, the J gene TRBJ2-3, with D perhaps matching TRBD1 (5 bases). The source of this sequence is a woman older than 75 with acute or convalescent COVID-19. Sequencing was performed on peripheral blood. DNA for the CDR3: TGTGCCACCCCAGGGTGGGGCCGCACAGATACGCAGTATTTT. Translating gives CATPGWGRTDTQYF.